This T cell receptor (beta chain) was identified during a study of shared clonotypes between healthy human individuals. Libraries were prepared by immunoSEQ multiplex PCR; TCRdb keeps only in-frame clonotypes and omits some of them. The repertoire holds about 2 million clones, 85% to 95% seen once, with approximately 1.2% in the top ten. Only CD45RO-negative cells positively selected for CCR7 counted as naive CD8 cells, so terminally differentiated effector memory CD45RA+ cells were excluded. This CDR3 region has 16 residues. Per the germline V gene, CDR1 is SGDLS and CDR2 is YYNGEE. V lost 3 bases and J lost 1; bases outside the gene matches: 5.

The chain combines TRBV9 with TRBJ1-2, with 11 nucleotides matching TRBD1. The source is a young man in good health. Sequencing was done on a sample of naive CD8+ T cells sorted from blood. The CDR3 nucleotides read TGTGCCAGCAGCGGGTCCGGGACAGGGGGTAACTATGGCTACACCTTC. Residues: CASSGSGTGGNYGYTF.